This TCR beta chain was retrieved from a study of T cell responses to AZD1222 COVID-19 vaccine. Study outcomes and limitations: Clonal diversity was possibly underestimated, and the donors were mostly white British, with more females. A reported finding is that nearly half of spike-specific TCRs target unmutated variant regions.

Trimming pared 6 bases from V and 8 bases from J, leaving 13 bases between. The CDR3 length is 12 residues. TCRdb's copy holds only in-frame clones and misses some; the assay was immunoSEQ multiplex PCR. The sample includes some 120,000 clones, roughly 90% of them seen just once. A remark on this clone: What it recognizes is unknown.

The origin of this receptor is an adult who received the AZD1222 COVID-19 vaccine. Sample: peripheral blood, taken 28 days after the second AZD1222 dose. The genes are TRBV12-3 or TRBV12-4 and TRBJ1-1; D is unresolved. CDR3 amino acids: CASSKFEGEAFF. The CDR3 coding sequence is TGTGCCAGCAGCAAGTTTGAGGGAGAAGCTTTCTTT.